The 19 T cell receptor beta chains below were found in one sample sequenced in a study of CD8 T cells in Susac syndrome. RNA in amounts of about 0.5 to 1 ug was reverse transcribed with random hexamers. TCRdb fed the immunoSEQ multiplex PCR reads into MiXCR, producing one record per CDR3 protein. The sample yields tens of thousands of distinct CDR3 sequences, 94% seen once. The source material was CD8+ T cells from PBMCs. The receptors shown here come from a human donor in good health.

The chain employs TRBV6-5 and TRBJ1-1; D is unresolved. Trimming pared 0 bases from V and 4 bases from J, leaving 6 bases between. The CDR3 length is 13 residues. Germline CDR1 is MNHEY and CDR2 is SVGAGI. In nucleotides, the CDR3 is TGTGCCAGCAGTTACTCGAAGATCACTGAAGCTTTCTTT. Its protein is CASSYSKITEAFF.

This clonotype was counted once. J is TRBJ2-7 and V is TRBV2; perhaps TRBD1 as D (5 bases). V was clipped by 2 bases and J by 3 bases, with 20 bases between them. The CDR3 is made up of 17 amino acids. Per the germline V gene, CDR1 is SNHLY and CDR2 is FYNNEI. In nucleotides, the CDR3 is TGTGCCAGCAGTGAACAGGGCAGGAACCCCCACAGCTACGAGCAGTACTTC. Its protein is CASSEQGRNPHSYEQYF.

This clonotype was picked up one time. The chain has TRBV2 and TRBJ1-1; the match to TRBD1 covers 7 bases. This CDR3 is built from 11 residues. Germline V CDR1 and CDR2: SNHLY, FYNNEI. The ends lost 5 bases at V and 6 bases at J; junction bases unmatched: 0. The CDR3 nucleotides are TGTGCCAGCAGTCAGGGGGCTGAAGCTTTCTTT. Its protein is CASSQGAEAFF.

This clonotype came up once. CDR3 amino acids: CASSQGRGANTEAFF. Written as DNA, the CDR3 is TGCGCCAGCAGCCAAGGCCGGGGGGCGAACACTGAAGCTTTCTTT. The V and J genes are TRBV4-1 and TRBJ1-1; D is perhaps TRBD1 (6 bases). Germline V gene lookup returns CDR1 MGHRA and CDR2 YSYEKL. The CDR3 covers 15 residues. V lost 1 base to trimming and J lost 1 base, with 10 bases between them.

As to this clonotype: One end of the junction varies from germline; a read error may be responsible. The V gene is TRBV9, the J gene TRBJ2-1; the D call may be TRBD1 or TRBD2 (5 bases each). This CDR3 is 15 amino acids long. Germline V gives CDR1 SGDLS, CDR2 YYNGEE. Here the CDR3 reads CASSAGQSERNEQFF. CDR3 DNA: TGTGCCAGTAGCGCAGGACAATCCGAGCGGAATGAGCAGTTCTTC. Full variable domain (outside the CDR3, taken from reference TRBV9 and TRBJ2-1): DSGVTQTPKHLITATGQRVTLRCSPRSGDLSVYWYQQSLDQGLQFLIQYYNGEERAKGNILERFSAQQFPDLHSELNLSSLELGDSALYFCASSAGQSERNEQFFGPGTRLTVL.

This chain links TRBV20-1 with TRBJ2-2; D gene uncertain. Germline CDR1 and CDR2: DFQATT and SNEGSKA (reference sequence). The length of the CDR3 is 13 residues. Deletions cut 7 bases from V and 2 bases from J, with 11 bases between. The CDR3 region is CSGSAANTGELFF. The CDR3 nucleotides read TGCAGTGGCTCTGCGGCCAACACCGGGGAGCTGTTTTTT.

This clonotype was recorded a few times. This chain uses TRBV20-1 with TRBJ2-4; 7 nucleotides align to TRBD1. The V gene's germline CDR1 is DFQATT and CDR2 SNEGSKA (reference sequence). The junction had 8 bases not matched to a gene; V was cut back by 6 bases and J by 3 bases. The CDR3 length is 14 residues. CDR3 in amino acids: CSAPTGNHKNIQYF. CDR3 sequence (DNA): TGCAGTGCCCCGACAGGGAATCACAAAAACATTCAGTACTTC.

The chain carries TRBV27 and TRBJ1-3, with 12 nucleotides matching TRBD1. Germline trimming cut 5 bases from V and 4 bases from J; bases unmatched to any gene: 6. The CDR3 contains 16 residues. CDR1 is MNHEY and CDR2 is SMNVEV in the germline V gene (reference sequence). CDR3 amino acids: CASSPGTGGFGNTIYF. CDR3 DNA: TGTGCCAGCAGTCCCGGGACAGGGGGCTTCGGAAACACCATATATTTT.

The chain carries TRBV12-3 or TRBV12-4 and TRBJ2-5; D gene ambiguous. V lost 7 bases and J 5 bases, leaving 11 bases between the germline ends. The CDR3 sequence is 12 residues long. The CDR3 loop is CASTNEAETQYF. The CDR3 DNA sequence: TGTGCCAGCACCAACGAAGCGGAGACCCAGTACTTC.

This clonotype was recorded only once. The chain is built from TRBV6-5 and TRBJ2-2; 8 bases agree with TRBD1. This CDR3 spans 15 amino acids. The V gene end was trimmed by 6 bases and the J gene end by 4 bases; junction bases not matched to a gene: 7. Germline values: CDR1 MNHEY, CDR2 SVGAGI. CDR3 bases: TGTGCCAGCAGAGCAGGGGGCGCGGGCACCGGGGAGCTGTTTTTT. Translation gives CASRAGGAGTGELFF.

The chain is built from TRBV6-2 or TRBV6-3 and TRBJ2-1, with D unclear. CDR1 and CDR2 from the germline V gene are MNHEY and SVGEGT. V was trimmed by 3 bases and J by 7 bases, leaving 7 bases between them. The CDR3 contains 12 residues. The chain's CDR3 is CASSYLRNEQFF. The CDR3 coding sequence is TGTGCCAGCAGTTATTTGAGGAATGAGCAGTTCTTC.

The CDR3 protein is CASSLSRFRDEQYV. CDR3 sequence (DNA): TGTGCCAGCAGCTTATCTCGGTTTCGGGACGAGCAGTACGTC. This chain links TRBV7-2 with TRBJ2-7, with unresolved D. The length of the CDR3 is 14 residues. The germline CDR1 and CDR2 sequences are SGHTA and FQGNSA. The V end lost 2 bases, the J end lost 5 bases, and 13 bases lay between the germline ends.

V usage is TRBV28 and J usage is TRBJ2-7, with TRBD2 as a possible D gene (7 bases). V was cut by 5 bases and J by 1 base, with 15 bases left in between. CDR3 length equals 15 residues. Germline assignment: CDR1 MDHEN and CDR2 SYDVKM. CDR3 DNA sequence: TGTGCCAGCAGTCGGGGGGCGGGAGAATCCTACGAGCAGTACGTC. Protein product: CASSRGAGESYEQYV.

V is TRBV11-2 and J is TRBJ2-7; the D gene could be TRBD1 or TRBD2 (5 bases each). This CDR3 is built from 13 residues. The V end lost 3 bases, the J end lost 5 bases, and 11 bases lay between the germline ends. Germline CDR1 is SGHAT and CDR2 is FQNNGV. This chain's CDR3 is CASSFGTPDEQYF. As DNA, the CDR3 is TGTGCCAGCAGCTTCGGGACCCCTGACGAGCAGTACTTC.

This clonotype has just one count. This rearrangement joins TRBV12-3 or TRBV12-4 to TRBJ2-1; TRBD1 is a possible D gene (6 bases). Trimming shortened V by 9 bases and J by 10 bases, and 19 bases separated the two germline ends. CDR3 size: 13 residues. CDR3 sequence reads: CASADRRLWEQFF. The CDR3, as DNA: TGTGCCAGTGCAGACAGGCGACTCTGGGAGCAGTTCTTC.

This sequence joins TRBV24-1 and TRBJ2-5; 9 bases are shared with TRBD1. Germline V gene data show CDR1 as KGHDR and CDR2 as SFDVKD. The CDR3 is 16 residues long. V shed 1 base and J 5 bases; nucleotides not matched to a gene: 7. In nucleotides, the CDR3 is TGTGCCACCAGTGATTTAGGGGACAGGGAGTACGAGACCCAGTACTTC. Its protein product is CATSDLGDREYETQYF.

The chain uses TRBV9 and TRBJ2-2, with D perhaps TRBD2 (6 bases). Looked up from germline, CDR1 is SGDLS and CDR2 is YYNGEE. V was clipped by 0 bases and J by 4 bases, with 16 bases between them. CDR3 size: 17 residues. The CDR3 sequence: CASSVAGTGAVTGELFF. DNA of the CDR3: TGTGCCAGCAGCGTAGCTGGTACGGGAGCGGTCACCGGGGAGCTGTTTTTT.

The chain couples TRBV10-2 to TRBJ2-7; tentative D call: TRBD1 (6 bases). Trimming removed 8 bases from V and 8 bases from J, with 25 bases in between. This CDR3 region has 15 residues. In germline, CDR1 is WSHSY, CDR2 SAAADI. The CDR3 loop reads CASGTFTGPLIQQYF. In nucleotides, the CDR3 is TGCGCCAGCGGGACATTCACCGGCCCTCTAATTCAGCAGTACTTC.

V gene TRBV7-9 combines with J gene TRBJ1-2; D is ambiguous. Germline CDR1 SEHNR, CDR2 FQNEAQ (reference sequence). The length of the CDR3 is 14 residues. V lost 8 bases to trimming and J lost 2 bases, with 15 bases between them. CDR3 coding DNA: TGTGCCAGCGATCCAAGAGGGAGGAACTATGGCTACACCTTC. It codes for CASDPRGRNYGYTF.